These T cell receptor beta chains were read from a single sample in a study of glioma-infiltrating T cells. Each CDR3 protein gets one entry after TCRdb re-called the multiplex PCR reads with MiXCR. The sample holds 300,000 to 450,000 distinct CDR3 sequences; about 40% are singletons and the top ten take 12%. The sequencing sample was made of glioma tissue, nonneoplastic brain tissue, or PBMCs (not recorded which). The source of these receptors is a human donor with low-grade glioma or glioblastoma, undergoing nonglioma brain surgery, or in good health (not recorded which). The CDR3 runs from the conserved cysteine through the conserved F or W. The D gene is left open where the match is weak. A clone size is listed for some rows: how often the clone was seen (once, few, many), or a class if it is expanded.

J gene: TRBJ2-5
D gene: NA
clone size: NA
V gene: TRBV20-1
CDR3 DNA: TGCAGTGCTAGAGATGGTCTCAGGGGGGAGACCCGGTACTTC
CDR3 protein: CSARDGLRGETRYF

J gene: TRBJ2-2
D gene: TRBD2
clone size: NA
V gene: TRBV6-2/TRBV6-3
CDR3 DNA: TGTGACAGCATGACTAGCGGGGTGACCGGGGAGCTGTTTTTT
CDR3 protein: CDSMTSGVTGELFF

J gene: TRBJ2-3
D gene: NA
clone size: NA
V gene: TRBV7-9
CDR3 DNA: TGTGCCAGCAGCAACCCGGTCTCGGCTAGCACAGATACGCAGTATTTT
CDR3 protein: CASSNPVSASTDTQYF

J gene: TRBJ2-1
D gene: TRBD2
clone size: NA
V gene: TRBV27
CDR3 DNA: TGTGCCAGCAGCCCTAGCGGGAGTCTTAATAAGCAGTTCTTC
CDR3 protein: CASSPSGSLNKQFF

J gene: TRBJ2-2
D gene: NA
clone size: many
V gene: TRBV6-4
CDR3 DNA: TGTGCCAGCAGTGACAGGAGCACCGGGGAGCTGTTTTTT
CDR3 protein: CASSDRSTGELFF

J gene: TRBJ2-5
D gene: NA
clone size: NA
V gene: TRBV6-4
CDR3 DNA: TGTGCCAGCAGTGAACGGGGCCCCAACAAGACCCAGTACTTC
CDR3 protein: CASSERGPNKTQYF

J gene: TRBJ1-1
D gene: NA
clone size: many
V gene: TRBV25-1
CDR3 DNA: TGTGCCAGCAGTGGGCGTGGTTCGAACACTGAAGCTTTCTTT
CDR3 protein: CASSGRGSNTEAFF

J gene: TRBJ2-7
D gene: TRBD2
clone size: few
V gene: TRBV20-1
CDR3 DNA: TGCAGTGCTAGAGGGGGAGGGGAGTCCTACGAGCAGTACTTC
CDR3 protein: CSARGGGESYEQYF

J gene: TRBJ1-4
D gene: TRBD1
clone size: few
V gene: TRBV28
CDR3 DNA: TGTGCCAGCAGTTTAGGACAGGGAAGGAATGAAAAACTGTTTTTT
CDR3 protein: CASSLGQGRNEKLFF

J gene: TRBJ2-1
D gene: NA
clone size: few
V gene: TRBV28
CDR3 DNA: TGTGCCAGCAGACGAACGAGCGGGTCCTACAATGAGCAGTTCTTC
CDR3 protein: CASRRTSGSYNEQFF

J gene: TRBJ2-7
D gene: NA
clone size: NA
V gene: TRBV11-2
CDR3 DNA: TGTGCCAGCAGCTTTTTGTGGGAGTTCTCCTACGAGCAGTACTTC
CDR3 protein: CASSFLWEFSYEQYF

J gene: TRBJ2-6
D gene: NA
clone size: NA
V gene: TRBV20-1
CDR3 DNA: TGCAGTGCAGCTACAGGGACTGGGGCCAACGTCCTGACTTTC
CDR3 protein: CSAATGTGANVLTF

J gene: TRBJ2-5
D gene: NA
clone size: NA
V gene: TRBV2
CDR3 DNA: TGTGCCAGCAGCAGACAAGAGACCAAGTACTTC
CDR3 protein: CASSRQETKYF

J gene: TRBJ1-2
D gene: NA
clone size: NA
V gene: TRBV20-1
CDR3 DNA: TGCAATGCTAGAGGACGGGGGGCGGACTATGGCTACACCTTT
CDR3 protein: CNARGRGADYGYTF

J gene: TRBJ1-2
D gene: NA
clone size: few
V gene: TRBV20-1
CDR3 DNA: TGCAGTGCTAGATCAGGGACTAACTATGGCTACACCTTC
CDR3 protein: CSARSGTNYGYTF

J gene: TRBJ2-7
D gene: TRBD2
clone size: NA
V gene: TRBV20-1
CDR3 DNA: TGCAGTGCTATTCCGGGACTAGCGGCCTCCTACGAGCAGTACTTC
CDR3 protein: CSAIPGLAASYEQYF

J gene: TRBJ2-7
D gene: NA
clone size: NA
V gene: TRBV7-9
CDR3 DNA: TGTGCCAGCAGCTTAGGAAGTCAGAACTACGAGCAGTACTTC
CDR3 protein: CASSLGSQNYEQYF

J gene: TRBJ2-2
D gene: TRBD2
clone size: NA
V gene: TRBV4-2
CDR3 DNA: TGTGCCAGCAGCCAACTTCTAGCGGGAGCGAACACCGGGGAGCTGTTTTTT
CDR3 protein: CASSQLLAGANTGELFF

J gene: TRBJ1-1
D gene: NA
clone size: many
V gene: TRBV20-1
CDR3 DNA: TGCAGTGCCAAGAACGGCCGGAACACTGAAGCTTTCTTT
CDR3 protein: CSAKNGRNTEAFF

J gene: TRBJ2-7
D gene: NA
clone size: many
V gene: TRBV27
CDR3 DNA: TGTGCCAGCAGTTTCGACTCCCTCGGGGGTAAGGACGAGCAGTACTTC
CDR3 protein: CASSFDSLGGKDEQYF

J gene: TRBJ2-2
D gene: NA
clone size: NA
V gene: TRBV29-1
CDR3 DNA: TGCAGCGTTCCTGATGGAGGTTCCGCGAACACCGGGGAGCTGTTTTTT
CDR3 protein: CSVPDGGSANTGELFF

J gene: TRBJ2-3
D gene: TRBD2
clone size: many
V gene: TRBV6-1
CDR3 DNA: TGTGCCAGCAGTAGACTAGCGGGAGAGACAGATACGCAGTATTTT
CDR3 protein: CASSRLAGETDTQYF

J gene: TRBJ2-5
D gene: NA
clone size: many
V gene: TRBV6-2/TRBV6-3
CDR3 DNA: TGTGCCAGCAGCAAGACATACCAACAAGAGACCCAGTACTTC
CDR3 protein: CASSKTYQQETQYF

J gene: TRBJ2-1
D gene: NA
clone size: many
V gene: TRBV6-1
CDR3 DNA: TGTGCCAGCTCCCCTAGCGCGTACAATGAGCAGTTCTTC
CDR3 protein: CASSPSAYNEQFF

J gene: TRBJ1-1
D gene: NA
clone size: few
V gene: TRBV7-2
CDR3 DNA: TGTGCCAGCAGACAACAGGGTTTGAAAACTGAAGCTTTCTTT
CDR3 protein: CASRQQGLKTEAFF

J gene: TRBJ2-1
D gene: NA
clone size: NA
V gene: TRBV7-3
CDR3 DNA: TGTGCCAGCAGCTTATTCTCTGGGACCACCTACAATGAGCAGTTCTTC
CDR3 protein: CASSLFSGTTYNEQFF

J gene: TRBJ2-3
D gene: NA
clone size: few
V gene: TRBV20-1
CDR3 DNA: TGCAGTGCGCTCCCAAGGAACCTCAAGGCGCAGTATTTT
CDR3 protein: CSALPRNLKAQYF

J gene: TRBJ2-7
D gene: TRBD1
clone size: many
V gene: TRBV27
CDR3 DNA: TGTGCCAGCAGTCCCTCCTCGGACAGGGGTTTCTACGAGCAGTACTTC
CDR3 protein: CASSPSSDRGFYEQYF

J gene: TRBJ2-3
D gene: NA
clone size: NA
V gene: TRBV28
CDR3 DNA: TGTGCCAGCAGTTTAGCGGTCCTAGATAGGCGGAATACGCAGTATTTT
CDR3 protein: CASSLAVLDRRNTQYF

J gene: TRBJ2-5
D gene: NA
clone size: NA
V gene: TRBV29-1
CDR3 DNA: TGCAGCGTGATATATGGAGGGGGCAGGCGGGAGACCCAGTACTTC
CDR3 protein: CSVIYGGGRRETQYF

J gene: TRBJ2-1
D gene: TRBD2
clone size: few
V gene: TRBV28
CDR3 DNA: TGTGCCAGCAGTCCCGGCTTAACTAGCGGGAGGTCGTCCTACAATGAGCAGTTCTTC
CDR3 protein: CASSPGLTSGRSSYNEQFF

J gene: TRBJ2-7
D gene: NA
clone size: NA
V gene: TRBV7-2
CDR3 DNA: TGTGCCAGCAGCTTAGGTAGCAGCGGCGAGCAGTACTTC
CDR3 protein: CASSLGSSGEQYF

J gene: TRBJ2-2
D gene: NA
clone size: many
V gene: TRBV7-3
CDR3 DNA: TGTGCCAGCAGCTTAAGAATGGGCGGGGAGCTGTTTTTT
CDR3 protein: CASSLRMGGELFF

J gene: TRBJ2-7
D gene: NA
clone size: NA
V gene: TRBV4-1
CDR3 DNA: TGCGCCAGCAGCCAAGCCCAGGGTGATGGGTACGAGCAGTACTTC
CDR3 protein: CASSQAQGDGYEQYF

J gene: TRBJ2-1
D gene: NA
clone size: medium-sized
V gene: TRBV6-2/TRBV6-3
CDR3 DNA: TGTGCCAGCAGCCCCATGGACAATGAGCAGTTCTTC
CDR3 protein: CASSPMDNEQFF

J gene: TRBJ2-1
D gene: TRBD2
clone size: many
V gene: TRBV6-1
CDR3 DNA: TGTGCCAGCAGTCCCGGGACTAGCGGGTTGATTCAGTTCTTC
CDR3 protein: CASSPGTSGLIQFF

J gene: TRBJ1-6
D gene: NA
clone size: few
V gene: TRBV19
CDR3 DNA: TGTGCCAGTAGATTCGGACAGTATAATTCACCCCTCCACTTT
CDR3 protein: CASRFGQYNSPLHF